A single sample gave rise to the 26 T cell receptor beta chains below, sequenced in a study of T cell responses to AZD1222 COVID-19 vaccine. Here immunoSEQ multiplex PCR was the method, and the copy in TCRdb shows in-frame clones only, minus some. The repertoire holds approximately 150,000 clones, with roughly 90% as singletons. The material sequenced was peripheral blood, taken 28 days after the second AZD1222 dose. The origin of the receptors is an adult who received the AZD1222 COVID-19 vaccine.

V usage is TRBV19 and J usage is TRBJ1-1; a possible D gene is TRBD1 (5 bases). Trimming removed 5 bases at V and 0 bases at J, with 10 bases between. The V gene's germline CDR1 is LNHDA and CDR2 SQIVND (reference sequence). CDR3 length: 14 amino acids. For the CDR3, the DNA is TGTGCCAGTAGTTTTGACAGCATGAACACTGAAGCTTTCTTT. It specifies CASSFDSMNTEAFF.

The gene calls are TRBV2 and TRBJ1-4; maybe TRBD1 (6 bases). The CDR3 spans 17 residues. V lost 5 bases and J 7 bases, leaving 23 bases between the germline ends. Germline V gene sequence: CDR1 SNHLY, CDR2 FYNNEI. The CDR3 coding sequence is TGTGCCAGCAGTCCCACTCTAAACAGGGTTTCAGGTGAAAAACTGTTTTTT. Protein: CASSPTLNRVSGEKLFF.

The rearrangement joins TRBV30 to TRBJ1-5; 10 bases are a match to TRBD1. Germline lookup yields CDR1 GTSNPN and CDR2 SVGIG (reference sequence). This CDR3 has 13 residues. V gave up 5 bases and J gave up 6 bases; unmatched junction bases: 4. The DNA for the CDR3 is TGTGCCTGGTCGGGACAGGGGATTCAGCCCCAGCATTTT. Residues: CAWSGQGIQPQHF.

This chain connects TRBV27 to TRBJ2-7; D gene uncertain. Germline V lookup: CDR1 MNHEY, CDR2 SMNVEV (reference sequence). The CDR3 is 14 amino acids. Trimming removed 3 bases at V and 4 bases at J, with 13 bases between. DNA of the CDR3: TGTGCCAGCAGTTTGGTAGCTTTCGGGTACGAGCAGTACTTC. Translating it yields CASSLVAFGYEQYF.

CDR3 protein: CASSYSANTIYF. The DNA for the CDR3 is TGTGCCAGCAGTTACTCGGCAAACACCATATATTTT. The chain combines TRBV6-2 or TRBV6-3 with TRBJ1-3; D remains unclear. The V end lost 0 bases, the J end lost 6 bases, and 3 bases lay between the germline ends. Germline lookup yields CDR1 MNHEY and CDR2 SVGEGT. The CDR3 is 12 residues long.

This clone was found once. The chain has TRBV5-1 and TRBJ2-5; no firm D call. The V and J ends lost 4 bases and 4 bases respectively, with 11 bases between them. The CDR3 is 13 residues long. CDR1 and CDR2 from the germline V gene are SGHRS and YFSETQ. The CDR3 region is CASSPQPGETQYF. The CDR3, as DNA: TGCGCCAGCAGCCCGCAACCTGGAGAGACCCAGTACTTC.

For the CDR3, the DNA is TGTGCCTGGAGCTTTAGGGGGGACACTGAAGCTTTCTTT. Translating gives CAWSFRGDTEAFF. The rearrangement uses TRBV30 and TRBJ1-1; TRBD1 might be the D (6 bases). Germline V gives CDR1 GTSNPN, CDR2 SVGIG (reference sequence). The CDR3 loop spans 13 amino acids. Trimming stripped 3 bases from V and 3 bases from J, with 11 bases between.

This chain joins TRBV5-4 and TRBJ2-5; 8 nucleotides match TRBD1. This CDR3 is built from 16 residues. With V trimmed by 4 bases and J by 1 base, 9 bases remained unmatched. CDR1 and CDR2 (germline): SGHNT, YYREEE (reference sequence). The CDR3 protein is CASSPGQGAFQETQYF. DNA for the CDR3: TGTGCCAGCAGCCCTGGGCAGGGGGCCTTCCAAGAGACCCAGTACTTC.

The chain has TRBV7-2 and TRBJ2-3; TRBD2 agrees at 12 bases. This CDR3 is 18 amino acids long. The germline V gene has CDR1 SGHTA and CDR2 FQGNSA. The ends lost 2 bases at V and 0 bases at J; junction bases unmatched: 6. The CDR3 sequence is CASSLQLAGGGSTDTQYF. CDR3 nucleotide sequence: TGTGCCAGCAGCTTACAACTAGCGGGAGGAGGAAGCACAGATACGCAGTATTTT. The full variable domain, in which reference TRBV7-2 and TRBJ2-3 provide the parts outside the CDR3, is GAGVSQSPSNKVTEKGKDVELRCDPISGHTALYWYRQSLGQGLEFLIYFQGNSAPDKSGLPSDRFSAERTGGSVSTLTIQRTQQEDSAVYLCASSLQLAGGGSTDTQYFGPGTRLTVL.

The chain recombines TRBV30 with TRBJ1-5; D unclear. The germline V gene encodes CDR1 GTSNPN and CDR2 SVGIG (reference sequence). V was shortened by 3 bases and J by 4 bases, with 13 bases between the two germline ends. The CDR3 contains 14 residues. Here the CDR3 DNA reads TGTGCCTGGAGCATGACACTGCAAAATCAGCCCCAGCATTTT. It specifies CAWSMTLQNQPQHF.

V is TRBV27 and J is TRBJ2-3; TRBD2 aligns across 9 bases. The length of the CDR3 is 18 residues. In germline, CDR1 is MNHEY, CDR2 SMNVEV (reference sequence). Trimming removed 2 bases from V and 1 base from J; junction bases left unmatched: 10. The CDR3 DNA follows: TGTGCCAGCAGTTTAGCGGCGGGAGGGCTTTTTGGCACAGATACGCAGTATTTT. Protein sequence: CASSLAAGGLFGTDTQYF.

This chain links TRBV7-9 with TRBJ1-6; the D is unclear. The CDR3 extends over 14 amino acids. CDR1 SEHNR and CDR2 FQNEAQ come from the germline V gene (reference sequence). V lost 3 bases and J lost 6, with 9 bases in between. The CDR3 sequence: CASSFRPVNSPLHF. For the CDR3, the DNA is TGTGCCAGCAGCTTCCGACCCGTTAATTCACCCCTCCACTTT. Combining the CDR3 with reference TRBV7-9 and TRBJ1-6 gives the whole variable domain DTGVSQNPRHKITKRGQNVTFRCDPISEHNRLYWYRQTLGQGPEFLTYFQNEAQLEKSRLLSDRFSAERPKGSFSTLEIQRTEQGDSAMYLCASSFRPVNSPLHFGNGTRLTVT.

The rearrangement uses TRBV3-1 (or the pseudogene TRBV3-2) and TRBJ2-7, with 9 bases identical to TRBD2. CDR1 and CDR2 from the germline V gene are LGHDT and YNNKEL (reference sequence). CDR3 length: 13 amino acids. With V trimmed by 6 bases and J by 5 bases, 5 bases remained unmatched. The CDR3 protein is CASSRTSVHEQYF. The CDR3 nucleotides read TGTGCCAGCAGTCGGACTAGCGTGCACGAGCAGTACTTC.

V and J are TRBV2 and TRBJ1-5, with D uncertain. Germline CDR1 and CDR2: SNHLY and FYNNEI. V lost 4 bases, J lost 6 bases, and 13 bases lay in between. The CDR3 length is 14 residues. For the CDR3, the DNA is TGTGCCAGCAGTGTATTTGGGGTTGGTCAGCCCCAGCATTTT. As protein: CASSVFGVGQPQHF.

The chain carries TRBV5-5 and TRBJ2-7; D uncertain. The V gene lost 3 bases and the J gene lost 2 bases, with 9 bases spanning the gap. The germline V gene encodes CDR1 SGHKS and CDR2 YYEKEE (reference sequence). This CDR3 spans 13 amino acids. CDR3 region: CASSSGWAYEQYF. In DNA form, the CDR3 reads TGTGCCAGCAGCTCAGGATGGGCCTACGAGCAGTACTTC.

CDR3 protein: CASSPGTSVRGADTQYF. The CDR3 coding sequence is TGTGCCAGCAGCCCCGGGACTAGCGTTAGGGGAGCAGATACGCAGTATTTT. This chain connects TRBV2 to TRBJ2-3; 10 bases fit TRBD2. V shed 6 bases, J shed 4 bases, and the junction held 13 bases outside the gene matches. CDR3 size: 17 residues. Germline-derived CDR1 and CDR2 are SNHLY and FYNNEI. The entire variable domain, with the rest obtained from reference TRBV2 and TRBJ2-3, is as follows: EPEVTQTPSHQVTQMGQEVILRCVPISNHLYFYWYRQILGQKVEFLVSFYNNEISEKSEIFDDQFSVERPDGSNFTLKIRSTKLEDSAMYFCASSPGTSVRGADTQYFGPGTRLTVL.

V usage is TRBV5-8 and J usage is TRBJ1-1; D unresolved. Germline-derived CDR1 and CDR2 are SGHTS and YDEGEE. This CDR3 region has 14 residues. The germline V and J ends were trimmed by 0 bases and 1 base, with 7 bases remaining between them. CDR3 nucleotides: TGTGCCAGCAGCTTGGTTTTACGGAACACTGAAGCTTTCTTT. This translates into CASSLVLRNTEAFF.

This clone has just a few counts. The V and J genes are TRBV18 and TRBJ1-3, with TRBD1 as a possible D gene (5 bases). V was pared by 3 bases and J by 0 bases, with 12 bases between. Germline assignment: CDR1 KGHSH and CDR2 LQKENI. There are 16 residues in the CDR3. The CDR3 nucleotides are TGTGCCAGCTCACCTCAGGGTTCCCCCTCTGGAAACACCATATATTTT. Encoded protein: CASSPQGSPSGNTIYF.

The chain employs TRBV14 and TRBJ1-1; 9 bases line up with TRBD1. V shed 4 bases and J 3 bases; nucleotides not matched to a gene: 9. Germline CDR1 is SGHDN and CDR2 is FVKESK. The CDR3 is 16 residues long. The CDR3 DNA reads as TGTGCCAGCAGCCTCCGGGGGACAGGGTGGGACACTGAAGCTTTCTTT. Its translation: CASSLRGTGWDTEAFF.

The chain carries TRBV7-2 and TRBJ1-5; D ambiguous. The ends were cut back, 1 base at V and 4 bases at J, with 14 bases in the middle. Germline loops: CDR1 SGHTA, CDR2 FQGNSA. The CDR3 sequence is 16 residues long. CDR3 sequence reads: CASSLELLERNQPQHF. CDR3 bases: TGTGCCAGCAGCTTAGAGCTTCTCGAAAGGAATCAGCCCCAGCATTTT.

The chain employs TRBV5-4 and TRBJ2-3; D may be TRBD1 (6 bases). V gave up 4 bases and J gave up 0 bases, with 12 bases separating them. The CDR3 extends over 15 amino acids. Germline values: CDR1 SGHNT, CDR2 YYREEE (reference sequence). Here the CDR3 reads CASSGGQPSTDTQYF. CDR3 bases: TGTGCCAGCAGCGGAGGACAGCCGAGCACAGATACGCAGTATTTT.

This sequence joins TRBV25-1 and TRBJ2-7; D call uncertain. Germline assignment: CDR1 MGHDK and CDR2 SYGVNS. There are 12 residues in the CDR3. The V end was cut by 5 bases, the J end by 3 bases, with 8 bases between. CDR3 residues: CASSPLGYEQYF. DNA of the CDR3: TGTGCCAGCAGTCCGCTCGGCTACGAGCAGTACTTC.

In its sample, this clone was seen once. The chain combines TRBV9 with TRBJ2-5; 7 nucleotides match TRBD2. Trimming at V came to 3 bases and at J to 5 bases, leaving 10 bases not matched to a gene. The germline CDR1 and CDR2 sequences are SGDLS and YYNGEE. This CDR3 spans 15 amino acids. The CDR3 is CASSASGGSGETQYF. CDR3 in DNA: TGTGCCAGCAGCGCCTCCGGCGGGAGCGGTGAGACCCAGTACTTC.

The CDR3 sequence is CASSLEWATGNTIYF. Written as DNA, the CDR3 is TGTGCCAGCAGCTTGGAATGGGCAACTGGAAACACCATATATTTT. The rearrangement joins TRBV5-5 to TRBJ1-3; D is undetermined. The germline gives CDR1 SGHKS, CDR2 YYEKEE (reference sequence). This CDR3 contains 15 residues. Trimming removed 0 bases from V and 2 bases from J, with 9 bases in between.

The V and J genes are TRBV19 and TRBJ2-2; 9 bases align to TRBD2. This CDR3 contains 15 residues. Germline-derived CDR1 and CDR2 are LNHDA and SQIVND (reference sequence). J gave up 3 bases and V 7 bases, and 6 bases lay outside the gene matches. CDR3: CASTLAGIDTGELFF. As DNA, the CDR3 is TGTGCCAGTACCCTAGCGGGAATCGACACCGGGGAGCTGTTTTTT.

This clone was detected a few times. The chain joins TRBV7-9 to TRBJ1-1; D remains unclear. The CDR3 is 12 residues long. Germline-derived CDR1 and CDR2 are SEHNR and FQNEAQ (reference sequence). V gave up 1 base and J gave up 6 bases, with 6 bases separating them. The CDR3 region has the DNA TGTGCCAGCAGCTTAGTCGCTGCTGAAGCTTTCTTT. It encodes CASSLVAAEAFF.